This TCR beta chain was sequenced in a study of CD8+ T cells in alopecia areata. About the research overall: The drug, tofacitinib, lasted 6 to 18 months, followed by 6 months off drug.

The CDR3 contains 14 residues. After removal of 5 bases from V and 2 bases from J, the junction contained 8 bases not matched to a gene. Germline CDR1 and CDR2: SQVTM and ANQGSEA. Study results and limitations: Lesional scalp displayed greater clonality than normal scalp, most notably in alopecia totalis/universalis.

Investigators isolated RNA and reverse transcribed it into cDNA to act as the sequencing template. The assay was immunoSEQ multiplex PCR, and TCRdb's table has in-frame clones only and misses some. The repertoire holds roughly 200,000 clones, with more than 55% as singletons. Indicated treatment: oral pan-JAK inhibitor, 5-10 mg twice daily. This clone was counted between two and nine times. The antigen remains unidentified. The TCR comes from a human donor with alopecia areata. The specimen was CD4+ T cells sorted from blood, collected at week 4, from a patient treated with tofacitinib. The rearrangement uses TRBV29-1 and TRBJ2-7, with 8 positions matching TRBD1. As DNA, the CDR3 is TGCAGCGTTACCAGGACAGGGTCGACCTACGAGCAGTACTTC. Protein product: CSVTRTGSTYEQYF.